This record covers a single TCR beta chain. The sample originates from a study of shared clonotypes between healthy human individuals. The CDR3 is 16 residues long. The germline V gene has CDR1 SEHNR and CDR2 FQNEAQ (reference sequence). Trimming cost V 6 bases and J 0 bases; bases outside gene matches: 10. Repertoires were generated with immunoSEQ multiplex PCR, while TCRdb's copy carries only in-frame clones and drops some. The table lists about 2.3 million clones, more than 80% of them singletons. The J gene is TRBJ2-7, the V gene TRBV7-9; TRBD1 agrees at 8 bases. The sample taken for sequencing was naive CD4+ T cells from PBMCs. Subset meaning: CD45RA+ positively selected. This receptor was taken from a man aged 18 to 29 in good health. Some clones in this sample may be carry-over from other donors' samples. CDR3 bases: TGTGCCAGCAGTCAGGGGGCGCCTTCTGGCTCCTACGAGCAGTACTTC. Amino acids: CASSQGAPSGSYEQYF. The variable domain in full, completed from reference TRBV7-9 and TRBJ2-7, reads DTGVSQNPRHKITKRGQNVTFRCDPISEHNRLYWYRQTLGQGPEFLTYFQNEAQLEKSRLLSDRFSAERPKGSFSTLEIQRTEQGDSAMYLCASSQGAPSGSYEQYFGPGTRLTVT.